Listed below are T cell receptor beta chains from one sample, sequenced in a study of T cell changes during pregnancy in multiple sclerosis. TCRdb's table, derived via immunoSEQ multiplex PCR, lists solely in-frame clones and lacks some. The sample includes roughly 50,000 clones, 94% of them seen just once. Sequencing used CD8+ T cells from peripheral blood mononuclear cells, obtained in the third trimester of pregnancy. All receptors come from a female donor with multiple sclerosis, enrolled in a pregnancy study. Each CDR3 is given without its conserved first and last residue. The order of the fields is CDR3 protein, V gene.

CDR3aa: ASSEGDRAYSNQPQH; v_gene: TRBV2
CDR3aa: AWSIAGGTEAF; v_gene: TRBV30
CDR3aa: SVESRQVGTYEQY; v_gene: TRBV29-1
CDR3aa: ASSVGTGQAAF; v_gene: TRBV9
CDR3aa: ASSLSAGLNIQY; v_gene: TRBV27
CDR3aa: ASSPSGISYEQY; v_gene: TRBV4-1
CDR3aa: ASSSGTLGNEQF; v_gene: TRBV5-4
CDR3aa: ASSVGGGTTEAF; v_gene: TRBV9
CDR3aa: ASSLRQGAYNEQF; v_gene: TRBV7-9
CDR3aa: ASSQVPDRTNEQF; v_gene: TRBV4-1
CDR3aa: ASLSTDKTYEQY; v_gene: TRBV2
CDR3aa: ASSLTGASAYEQY; v_gene: TRBV7-2
CDR3aa: ASSQLGRRTSGSINEQF; v_gene: TRBV7-6